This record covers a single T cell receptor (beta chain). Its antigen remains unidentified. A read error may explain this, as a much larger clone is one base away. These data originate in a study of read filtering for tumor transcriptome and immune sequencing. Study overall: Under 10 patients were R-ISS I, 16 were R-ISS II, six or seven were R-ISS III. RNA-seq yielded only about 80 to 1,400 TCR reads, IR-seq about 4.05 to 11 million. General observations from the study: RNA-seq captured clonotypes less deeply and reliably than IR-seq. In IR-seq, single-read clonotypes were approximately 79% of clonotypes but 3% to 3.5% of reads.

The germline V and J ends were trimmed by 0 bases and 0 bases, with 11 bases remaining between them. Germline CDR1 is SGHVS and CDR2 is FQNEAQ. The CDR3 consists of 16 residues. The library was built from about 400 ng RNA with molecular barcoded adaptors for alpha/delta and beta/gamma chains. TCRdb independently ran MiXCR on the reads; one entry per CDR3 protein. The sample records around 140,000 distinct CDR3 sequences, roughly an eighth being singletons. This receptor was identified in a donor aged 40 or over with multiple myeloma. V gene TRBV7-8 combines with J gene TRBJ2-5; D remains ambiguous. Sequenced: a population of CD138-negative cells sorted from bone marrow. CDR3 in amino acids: CASSLAPGSYQETQYF. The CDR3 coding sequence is TGTGCCAGCAGCTTAGCCCCGGGCAGTTACCAAGAGACCCAGTACTTC.